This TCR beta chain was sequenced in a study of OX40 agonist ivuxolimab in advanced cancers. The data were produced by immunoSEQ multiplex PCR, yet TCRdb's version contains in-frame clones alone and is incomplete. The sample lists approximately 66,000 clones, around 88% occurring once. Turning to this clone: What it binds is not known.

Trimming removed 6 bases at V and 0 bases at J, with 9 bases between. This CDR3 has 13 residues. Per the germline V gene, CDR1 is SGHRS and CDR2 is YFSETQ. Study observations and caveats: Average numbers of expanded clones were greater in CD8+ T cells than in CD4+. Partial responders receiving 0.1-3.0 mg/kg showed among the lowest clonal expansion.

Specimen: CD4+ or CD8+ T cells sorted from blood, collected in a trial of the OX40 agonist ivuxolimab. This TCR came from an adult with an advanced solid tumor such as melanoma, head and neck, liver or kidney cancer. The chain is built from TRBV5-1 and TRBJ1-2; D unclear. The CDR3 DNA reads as TGCGCCAGCATGGGTTCGTCTAACTATGGCTACACCTTC. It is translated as CASMGSSNYGYTF.